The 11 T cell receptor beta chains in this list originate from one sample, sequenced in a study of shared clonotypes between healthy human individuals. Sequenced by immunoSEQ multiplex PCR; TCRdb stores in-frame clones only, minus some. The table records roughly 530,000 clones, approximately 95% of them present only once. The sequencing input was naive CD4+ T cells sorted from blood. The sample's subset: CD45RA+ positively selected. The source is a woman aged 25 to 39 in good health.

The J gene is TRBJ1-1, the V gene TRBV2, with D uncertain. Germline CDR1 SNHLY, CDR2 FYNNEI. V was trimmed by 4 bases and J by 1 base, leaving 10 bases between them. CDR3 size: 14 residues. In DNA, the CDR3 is TGTGCCAGCAGTGTTTCGGCAGGGAACACTGAAGCTTTCTTT. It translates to CASSVSAGNTEAFF.

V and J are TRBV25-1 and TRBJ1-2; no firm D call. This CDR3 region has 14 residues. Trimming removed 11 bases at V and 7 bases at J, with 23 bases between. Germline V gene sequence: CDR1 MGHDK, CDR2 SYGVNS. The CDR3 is CAPPLNSRVSGYTF. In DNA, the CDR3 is TGTGCCCCTCCCCTGAATAGTCGCGTCTCTGGCTACACCTTC.

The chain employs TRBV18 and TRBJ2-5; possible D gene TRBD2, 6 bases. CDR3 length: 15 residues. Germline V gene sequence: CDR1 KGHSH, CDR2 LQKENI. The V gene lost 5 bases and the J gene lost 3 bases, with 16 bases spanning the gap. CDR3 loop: CASSLSGLLKETQYF. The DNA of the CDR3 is TGTGCCAGCTCATTGTCGGGACTGCTAAAAGAGACCCAGTACTTC.

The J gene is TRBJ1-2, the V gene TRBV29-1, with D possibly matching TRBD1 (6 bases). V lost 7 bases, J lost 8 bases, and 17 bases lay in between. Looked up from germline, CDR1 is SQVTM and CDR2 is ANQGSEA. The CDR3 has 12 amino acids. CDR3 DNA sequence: TGCAGCGCCCCAAAAGGGGGGCACGGCTACACCTTC. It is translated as CSAPKGGHGYTF.

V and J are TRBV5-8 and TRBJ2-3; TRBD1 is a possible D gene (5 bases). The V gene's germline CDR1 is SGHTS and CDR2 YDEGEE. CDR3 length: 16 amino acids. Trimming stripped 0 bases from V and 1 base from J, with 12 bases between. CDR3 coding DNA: TGTGCCAGCAGCTTGGACCGGACACGAGGCACAGATACGCAGTATTTT. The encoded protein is CASSLDRTRGTDTQYF.

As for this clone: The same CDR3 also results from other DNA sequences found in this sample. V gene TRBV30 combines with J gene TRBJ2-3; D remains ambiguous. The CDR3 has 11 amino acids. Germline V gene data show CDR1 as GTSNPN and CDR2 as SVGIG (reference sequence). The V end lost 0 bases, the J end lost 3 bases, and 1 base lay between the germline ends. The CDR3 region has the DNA TGTGCCTGGAGTGTGACAGATACGCAGTATTTT. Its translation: CAWSVTDTQYF.

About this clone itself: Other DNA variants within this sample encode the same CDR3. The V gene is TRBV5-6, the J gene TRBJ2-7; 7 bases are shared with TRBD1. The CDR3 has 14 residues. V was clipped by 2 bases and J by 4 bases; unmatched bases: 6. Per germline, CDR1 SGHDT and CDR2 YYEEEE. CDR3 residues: CASSLQGLGYEQYF. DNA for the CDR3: TGTGCCAGCAGCTTACAGGGGTTAGGGTACGAGCAGTACTTC.

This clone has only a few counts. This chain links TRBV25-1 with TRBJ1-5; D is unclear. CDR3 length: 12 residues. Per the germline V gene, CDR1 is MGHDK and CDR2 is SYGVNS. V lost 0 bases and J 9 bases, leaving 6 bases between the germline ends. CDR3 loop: CASSEYDRPQHF. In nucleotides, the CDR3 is TGTGCCAGCAGTGAATACGATCGGCCCCAGCATTTT.

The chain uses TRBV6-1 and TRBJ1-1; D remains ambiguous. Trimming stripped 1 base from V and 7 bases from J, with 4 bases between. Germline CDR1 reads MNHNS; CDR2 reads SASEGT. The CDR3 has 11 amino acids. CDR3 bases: TGTGCCAGCAGTGAAGGCAATGAAGCTTTCTTT. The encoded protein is CASSEGNEAFF.

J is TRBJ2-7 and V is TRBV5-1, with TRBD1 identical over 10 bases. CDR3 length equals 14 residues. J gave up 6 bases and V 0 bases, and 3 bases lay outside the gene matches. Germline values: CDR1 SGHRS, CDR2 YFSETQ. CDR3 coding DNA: TGCGCCAGCAGCTTGGGCGGGACAGGGGCCGAGCAGTACTTC. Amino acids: CASSLGGTGAEQYF.

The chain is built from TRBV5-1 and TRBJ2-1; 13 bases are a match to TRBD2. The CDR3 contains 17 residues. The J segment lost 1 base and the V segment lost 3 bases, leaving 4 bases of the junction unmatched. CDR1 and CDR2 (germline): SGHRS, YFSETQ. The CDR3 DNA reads TGCGCCAGCAGCTCTGGACTAGCGGGAGTTTCCTACAATGAGCAGTTCTTC. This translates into CASSSGLAGVSYNEQFF.